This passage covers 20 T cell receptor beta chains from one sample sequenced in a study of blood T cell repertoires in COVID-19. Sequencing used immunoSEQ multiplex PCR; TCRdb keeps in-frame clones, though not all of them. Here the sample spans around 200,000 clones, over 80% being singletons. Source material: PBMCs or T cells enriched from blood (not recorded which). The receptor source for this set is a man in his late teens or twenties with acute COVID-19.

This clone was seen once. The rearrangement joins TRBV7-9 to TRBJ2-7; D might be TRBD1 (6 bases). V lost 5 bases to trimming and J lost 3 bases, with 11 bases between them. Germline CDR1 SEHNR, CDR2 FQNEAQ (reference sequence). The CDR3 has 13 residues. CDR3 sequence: CASSTLDSYEQYF. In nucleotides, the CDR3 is TGTGCCAGCAGCACCCTGGACAGCTACGAGCAGTACTTC.

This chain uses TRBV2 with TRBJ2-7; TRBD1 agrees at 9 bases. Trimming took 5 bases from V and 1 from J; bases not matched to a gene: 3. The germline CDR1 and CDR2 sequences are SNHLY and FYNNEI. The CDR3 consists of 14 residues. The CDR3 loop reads CASSSDRGSYEQYF. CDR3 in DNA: TGTGCCAGCAGTTCGGACAGGGGATCCTACGAGCAGTACTTC.

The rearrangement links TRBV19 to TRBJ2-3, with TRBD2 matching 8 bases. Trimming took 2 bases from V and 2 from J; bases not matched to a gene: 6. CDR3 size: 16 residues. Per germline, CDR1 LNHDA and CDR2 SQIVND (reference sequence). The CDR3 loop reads CASSIWTSRSTDTQYF. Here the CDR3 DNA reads TGTGCCAGTAGTATATGGACTAGCAGATCCACAGATACGCAGTATTTT.

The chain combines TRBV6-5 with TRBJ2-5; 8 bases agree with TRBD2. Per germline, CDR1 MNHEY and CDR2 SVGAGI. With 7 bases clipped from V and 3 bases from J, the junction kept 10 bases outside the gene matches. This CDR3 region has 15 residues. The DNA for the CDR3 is TGTGCCAGCAAAATACGGACTAGCCGAGAAGAGACCCAGTACTTC. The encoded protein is CASKIRTSREETQYF.

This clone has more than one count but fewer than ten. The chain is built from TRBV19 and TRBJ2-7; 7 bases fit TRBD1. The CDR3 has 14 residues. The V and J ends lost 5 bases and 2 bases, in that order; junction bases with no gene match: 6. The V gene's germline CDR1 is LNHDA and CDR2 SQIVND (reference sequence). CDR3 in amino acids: CASSPGQVTYEQYF. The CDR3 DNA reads TGTGCCAGTAGTCCCGGACAGGTTACCTACGAGCAGTACTTC. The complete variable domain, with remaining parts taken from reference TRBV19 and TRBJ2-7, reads DGGITQSPKYLFRKEGQNVTLSCEQNLNHDAMYWYRQDPGQGLRLIYYSQIVNDFQKGDIAEGYSVSREKKESFPLTVTSAQKNPTAFYLCASSPGQVTYEQYFGPGTRLTVT.

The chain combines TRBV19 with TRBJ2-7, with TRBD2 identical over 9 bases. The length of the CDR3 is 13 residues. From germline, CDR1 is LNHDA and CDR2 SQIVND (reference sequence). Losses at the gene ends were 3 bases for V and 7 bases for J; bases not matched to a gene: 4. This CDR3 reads CASSIGLALEQYF. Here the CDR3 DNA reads TGTGCCAGTAGTATCGGACTAGCGCTTGAGCAGTACTTC.

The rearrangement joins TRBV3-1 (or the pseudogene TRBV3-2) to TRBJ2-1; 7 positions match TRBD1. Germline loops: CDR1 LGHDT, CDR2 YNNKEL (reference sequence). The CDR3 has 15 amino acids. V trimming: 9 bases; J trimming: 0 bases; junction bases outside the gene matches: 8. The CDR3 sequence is CASGLGTVSYNEQFF. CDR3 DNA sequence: TGTGCCAGTGGCCTTGGGACAGTCTCCTACAATGAGCAGTTCTTC.

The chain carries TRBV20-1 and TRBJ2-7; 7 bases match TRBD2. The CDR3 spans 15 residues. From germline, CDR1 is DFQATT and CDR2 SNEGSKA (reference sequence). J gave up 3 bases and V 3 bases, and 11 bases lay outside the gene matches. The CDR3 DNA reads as TGCAGTGCTAGTGTATTGCGGGGGTGGAACTACGAGCAGTACTTC. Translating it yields CSASVLRGWNYEQYF.

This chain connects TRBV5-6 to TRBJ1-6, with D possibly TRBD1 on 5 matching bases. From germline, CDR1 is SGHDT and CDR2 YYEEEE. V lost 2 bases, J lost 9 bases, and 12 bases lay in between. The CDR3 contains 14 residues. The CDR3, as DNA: TGTGCCAGCAGCTTCGGGACTGCGGGTTCACCCCTCCACTTT. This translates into CASSFGTAGSPLHF.

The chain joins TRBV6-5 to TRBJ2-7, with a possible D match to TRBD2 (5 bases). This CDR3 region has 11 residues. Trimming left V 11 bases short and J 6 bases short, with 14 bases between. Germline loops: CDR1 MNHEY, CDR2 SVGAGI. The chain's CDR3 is CAVGVPGEQYF. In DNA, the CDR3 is TGTGCCGTCGGGGTTCCGGGCGAGCAGTACTTC.

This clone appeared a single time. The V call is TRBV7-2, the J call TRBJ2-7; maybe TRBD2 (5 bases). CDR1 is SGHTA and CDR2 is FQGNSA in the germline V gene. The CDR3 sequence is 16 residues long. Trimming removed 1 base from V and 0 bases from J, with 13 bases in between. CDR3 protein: CASSLGKGGPSYEQYF. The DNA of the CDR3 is TGTGCCAGCAGCTTAGGTAAAGGAGGCCCCTCCTACGAGCAGTACTTC. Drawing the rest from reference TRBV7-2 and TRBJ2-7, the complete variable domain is GAGVSQSPSNKVTEKGKDVELRCDPISGHTALYWYRQSLGQGLEFLIYFQGNSAPDKSGLPSDRFSAERTGGSVSTLTIQRTQQEDSAVYLCASSLGKGGPSYEQYFGPGTRLTVT.

The CDR3 DNA is TGCGCCAGCAGCCAAGAGGGGACTAGCTTCTCTGGGGCCAACGTCCTGACTTTC. Protein sequence: CASSQEGTSFSGANVLTF. The J gene is TRBJ2-6, the V gene TRBV4-3, with 9 bases identical to TRBD2. The CDR3 covers 18 residues. From germline, CDR1 is LGHNA and CDR2 YSLEER. V was clipped by 0 bases and J by 0 bases; unmatched bases: 3.

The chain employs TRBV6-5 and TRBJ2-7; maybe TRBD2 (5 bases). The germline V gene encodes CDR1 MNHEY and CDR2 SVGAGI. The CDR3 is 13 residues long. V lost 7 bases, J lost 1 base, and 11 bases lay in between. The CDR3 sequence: CASTKSGSYEQYF. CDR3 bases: TGTGCCAGCACGAAATCGGGATCCTACGAGCAGTACTTC.

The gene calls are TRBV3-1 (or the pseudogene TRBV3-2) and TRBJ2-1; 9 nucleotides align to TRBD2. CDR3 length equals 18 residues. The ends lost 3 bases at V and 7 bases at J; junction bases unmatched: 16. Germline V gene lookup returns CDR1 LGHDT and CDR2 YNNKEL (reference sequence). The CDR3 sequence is CASSHTPTGSGSRNEQFF. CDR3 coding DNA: TGTGCCAGCAGCCACACTCCAACCGGTAGCGGGAGTAGGAATGAGCAGTTCTTC.

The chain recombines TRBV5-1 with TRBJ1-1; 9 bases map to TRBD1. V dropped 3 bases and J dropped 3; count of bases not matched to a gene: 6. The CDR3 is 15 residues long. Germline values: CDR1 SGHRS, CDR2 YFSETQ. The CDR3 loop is CASSSGQGRYTEAFF. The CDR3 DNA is TGCGCCAGCAGCTCGGGACAGGGCCGGTACACTGAAGCTTTCTTT.

CDR3 region: CASSLTFGPAPNEQFF. Here the CDR3 DNA reads TGTGCCAGCAGCTTAACGTTTGGTCCCGCGCCCAATGAGCAGTTCTTC. V usage is TRBV7-3 and J usage is TRBJ2-1; D not resolved. Germline loops: CDR1 SGHTA, CDR2 FQGTGA. The V end was cut by 0 bases, the J end by 6 bases, with 15 bases between. There are 16 residues in the CDR3.

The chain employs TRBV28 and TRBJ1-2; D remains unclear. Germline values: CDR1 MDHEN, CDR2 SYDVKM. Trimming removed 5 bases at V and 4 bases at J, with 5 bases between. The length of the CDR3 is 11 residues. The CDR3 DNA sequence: TGTGCCAGCAGTGCAGTCTATGGCTACACCTTC. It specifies CASSAVYGYTF.

The CDR3 here is CASSQGVDRTAYNSPLHF. CDR3 coding DNA: TGCGCCAGCAGCCAAGGAGTGGATCGGACAGCTTATAATTCACCCCTCCACTTT. The chain is built from TRBV4-3 and TRBJ1-6; a weak D match, TRBD1 (6 bases). The CDR3 is made up of 18 amino acids. Germline CDR1 and CDR2: LGHNA and YSLEER. V was clipped by 1 base and J by 4 bases, with 17 bases between them.

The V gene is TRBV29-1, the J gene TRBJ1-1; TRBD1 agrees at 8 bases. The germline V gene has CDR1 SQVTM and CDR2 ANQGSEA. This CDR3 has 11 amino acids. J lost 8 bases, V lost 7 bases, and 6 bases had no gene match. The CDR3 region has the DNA TGCAGCGGCCACAGGGGGAAAGAAGCTTTCTTT. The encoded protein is CSGHRGKEAFF.

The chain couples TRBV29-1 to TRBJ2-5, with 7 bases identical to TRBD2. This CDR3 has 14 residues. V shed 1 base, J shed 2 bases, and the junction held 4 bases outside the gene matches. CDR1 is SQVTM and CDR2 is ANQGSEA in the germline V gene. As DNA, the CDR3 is TGCAGCGTTGAAGCTCGACTAGCTCAAGAGACCCAGTACTTC. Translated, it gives CSVEARLAQETQYF.